Presented here are 21 T cell receptor beta chains from one specimen sequenced in a study of blood T cell repertoires in COVID-19. TCRdb's table, derived via immunoSEQ multiplex PCR, lists solely in-frame clones and lacks some. The table shows about 140,000 clones, with under 90% occurring only once. Material for sequencing was peripheral blood. All receptors derive from a man aged 65-85 years who had recovered from COVID-19.

V gene TRBV4-1 combines with J gene TRBJ2-1, with TRBD1 matching over 9 bases. Germline trimming cut 4 bases from V and 6 bases from J; bases unmatched to any gene: 13. There are 17 residues in the CDR3. Per germline, CDR1 MGHRA and CDR2 YSYEKL. In DNA, the CDR3 is TGCGCCAGCAGCCGAGGGGCCCGGACAGGGGTGGCCAATGAGCAGTTCTTC. Protein product: CASSRGARTGVANEQFF.

This clone has just a few counts. The rearrangement uses TRBV29-1 and TRBJ2-5; TRBD2 matches at 9 bases. Germline values: CDR1 SQVTM, CDR2 ANQGSEA. This CDR3 has 17 residues. V shed 6 bases and J 4 bases; nucleotides not matched to a gene: 18. CDR3 nucleotides: TGCAGCGTAGCCCGATACAAGGGGACTAGCAGACTAGAGACCCAGTACTTC. This encodes CSVARYKGTSRLETQYF.

In its sample, this clone was seen once. The rearrangement links TRBV28 to TRBJ2-1, with 7 bases matching TRBD2. This CDR3 comprises 17 residues. Germline V gene sequence: CDR1 MDHEN, CDR2 SYDVKM. V shed 6 bases, J shed 2 bases, and the junction held 13 bases outside the gene matches. The CDR3 loop is CASSHPPREATYNEQFF. CDR3 nucleotides: TGTGCCAGCAGCCATCCCCCTCGGGAGGCTACCTACAATGAGCAGTTCTTC.

The V gene is TRBV18, the J gene TRBJ2-3; D call uncertain. The V gene lost 4 bases and the J gene lost 0 bases, with 8 bases spanning the gap. The CDR3 is 14 amino acids. Germline CDR1 reads KGHSH; CDR2 reads LQKENI. CDR3 sequence reads: CASSLLASTDTQYF. In nucleotides, the CDR3 is TGTGCCAGCTCACTATTAGCCAGCACAGATACGCAGTATTTT. Drawing the rest from reference TRBV18 and TRBJ2-3, the complete variable domain is NAGVMQNPRHLVRRRGQEARLRCSPMKGHSHVYWYRQLPEEGLKFMVYLQKENIIDESGMPKERFSAEFPKEGPSILRIQQVVRGDSAAYFCASSLLASTDTQYFGPGTRLTVL.

As concerns this clone: The same CDR3 can be traced to other DNA sequences in this sample. This sequence joins TRBV7-3 and TRBJ1-1; 8 positions match TRBD1. V gave up 5 bases and J gave up 1 base; unmatched junction bases: 3. Germline CDR1 and CDR2: SGHTA and FQGTGA. The CDR3 contains 14 residues. The DNA of the CDR3 is TGTGCCAGCAGCCTAGGACAGGGGAACACTGAAGCTTTCTTT. As protein: CASSLGQGNTEAFF.

The table lists this clone with a few counts. The rearrangement joins TRBV29-1 to TRBJ2-3, with 11 bases matching TRBD2. The CDR3 length is 19 residues. V shed 4 bases and J 0 bases; nucleotides not matched to a gene: 15. The germline gives CDR1 SQVTM, CDR2 ANQGSEA. CDR3 sequence reads: CSVARIPGLAVFSTDTQYF. As DNA, the CDR3 is TGCAGCGTTGCCAGAATTCCGGGACTAGCGGTCTTTAGCACAGATACGCAGTATTTT.

As regards this clone: The junction departs from germline at one end; a sequencing error may be responsible. This chain joins TRBV19 and TRBJ2-1; weak D call: TRBD2 (5 bases). Per germline, CDR1 LNHDA and CDR2 SQIVND (reference sequence). The CDR3 extends over 12 amino acids. CDR3 sequence (DNA): TGTGCCAGTAGTATAAGAGAGCGGTCCTTGGTCTTC. Protein product: CASSIRERSLVF.

The chain links TRBV25-1 to TRBJ2-6, with D hard to call. Germline CDR1 reads MGHDK; CDR2 reads SYGVNS. This CDR3 spans 16 amino acids. Trimming removed 3 bases at V and 1 base at J, with 10 bases between. This chain's CDR3 is CASSDVQPSGANVLTF. The DNA for the CDR3 is TGTGCCAGCAGTGATGTACAGCCTTCTGGGGCCAACGTCCTGACTTTC.

This clone was counted between two and nine times. The V gene is TRBV2, the J gene TRBJ2-3; 7 nucleotides agree with TRBD1. Per the germline V gene, CDR1 is SNHLY and CDR2 is FYNNEI. This CDR3 has 15 residues. The trim removed 6 bases at V and 3 bases at J, leaving 9 bases unmatched. The CDR3 is CASSARTGGTDTQYF. For the CDR3, the DNA is TGTGCCAGCAGCGCCAGGACAGGTGGGACAGATACGCAGTATTTT.

This clone was observed a single time. CDR3 nucleotides: TGTGCCAGTAGTACTCAAATTAGCGGGAGGGCCCGGACAGATACGCAGTATTTT. This translates into CASSTQISGRARTDTQYF. The J gene is TRBJ2-3, the V gene TRBV19, with 11 bases lining up with TRBD2. The CDR3 length is 18 residues. Germline CDR1 and CDR2: LNHDA and SQIVND (reference sequence). Trimming took 4 bases from V and 3 from J; bases not matched to a gene: 12.

The J gene is TRBJ1-2, the V gene TRBV30; TRBD1 might be the D (5 bases). The V and J ends lost 0 bases and 3 bases respectively, with 5 bases between them. CDR1 is GTSNPN and CDR2 is SVGIG in the germline V gene (reference sequence). The CDR3 extends over 12 amino acids. The CDR3 protein is CAWSVGDYGYTF. The CDR3 nucleotides are TGTGCCTGGAGTGTAGGGGACTATGGCTACACCTTC.

The V gene is TRBV3-1 (or the pseudogene TRBV3-2), the J gene TRBJ2-7, with TRBD1 as a possible D gene (6 bases). The CDR3 consists of 16 residues. V was clipped by 4 bases and J by 1 base, with 17 bases between them. Germline assignment: CDR1 LGHDT and CDR2 YNNKEL (reference sequence). CDR3 nucleotide sequence: TGTGCCAGCAGCCCGATCCAGGGGCCTGGTTCCTACGAGCAGTACTTC. Residues: CASSPIQGPGSYEQYF.

This clone was found a few times. The chain is built from TRBV3-1 (or the pseudogene TRBV3-2) and TRBJ1-6; no clear D. With 0 bases removed from V and 9 bases from J, the gap between germline ends came to 6 bases. CDR3 length: 13 amino acids. Germline lookup yields CDR1 LGHDT and CDR2 YNNKEL (reference sequence). The chain's CDR3 is CASSQEGGSPLHF. The CDR3 DNA reads as TGTGCCAGCAGCCAAGAGGGAGGTTCACCCCTCCACTTT.

V is TRBV5-1 and J is TRBJ2-5, with 7 bases that match TRBD2. Per the germline V gene, CDR1 is SGHRS and CDR2 is YFSETQ. CDR3 size: 13 residues. Trimming cost V 0 bases and J 5 bases; bases outside gene matches: 1. Here the CDR3 DNA reads TGCGCCAGCAGCTTGGCCGGGAGGGAGACCCAGTACTTC. It codes for CASSLAGRETQYF.

The chain employs TRBV10-1 and TRBJ2-7; D is unclear. Germline assignment: CDR1 WNHNN and CDR2 SYGVQD (reference sequence). The CDR3 runs to 14 residues. Trimming removed 0 bases at V and 5 bases at J, with 11 bases between. CDR3 amino acids: CASSESVAEDEQYF. The CDR3 DNA reads TGCGCCAGCAGTGAGTCGGTGGCAGAAGACGAGCAGTACTTC.

The chain couples TRBV5-6 to TRBJ2-5; 9 bases fit TRBD1. Losses at the gene ends were 3 bases for V and 7 bases for J; bases not matched to a gene: 4. Per the germline V gene, CDR1 is SGHDT and CDR2 is YYEEEE. This CDR3 is 13 amino acids long. CDR3 protein: CASSWDRVATQYF. CDR3 bases: TGTGCCAGCAGCTGGGACAGGGTTGCGACCCAGTACTTC.

This clone was seen just once. This chain links TRBV27 with TRBJ2-6; possibly TRBD1 for D (5 bases). This CDR3 region has 15 residues. Germline CDR1 reads MNHEY; CDR2 reads SMNVEV (reference sequence). With 8 bases removed from V and 2 bases from J, the gap between germline ends came to 13 bases. The CDR3 loop is CASPRGRAGANVLTF. DNA for the CDR3: TGTGCCAGCCCTCGAGGCAGGGCTGGGGCCAACGTCCTGACTTTC.

This clone was detected only a few times. V is TRBV27 and J is TRBJ2-1; 7 nucleotides agree with TRBD1. Germline V lookup: CDR1 MNHEY, CDR2 SMNVEV (reference sequence). J gave up 4 bases and V 7 bases, and 4 bases lay outside the gene matches. The CDR3 consists of 13 residues. CDR3 bases: TGTGCCAGCAAACAGGGGACATACAATGAGCAGTTCTTC. Its protein product is CASKQGTYNEQFF.

The genes are TRBV6-5 and TRBJ2-1; TRBD2 matches 10 bases. Germline CDR1 and CDR2: MNHEY and SVGAGI. The CDR3 is made up of 15 amino acids. V gave up 5 bases and J gave up 7 bases; unmatched junction bases: 8. CDR3 nucleotides: TGTGCCAGCAGTCCTCTAGCGGGAGTTGCGAATGAGCAGTTCTTC. Residues: CASSPLAGVANEQFF.

The chain has TRBV5-4 and TRBJ2-1; TRBD2 matches at 10 bases. Germline CDR1 SGHNT, CDR2 YYREEE (reference sequence). This CDR3 is built from 15 residues. After removal of 1 base from V and 12 bases from J, the junction contained 10 bases not matched to a gene. As DNA, the CDR3 is TGTGCCAGCAGCTTGTGGACTAGCGGACCCAGACGGCAGTTCTTC. Its translation: CASSLWTSGPRRQFF.

V and J are TRBV11-2 and TRBJ2-1; 13 nucleotides line up with TRBD2. There are 18 residues in the CDR3. Looked up from germline, CDR1 is SGHAT and CDR2 is FQNNGV. V lost 6 bases to trimming and J lost 0 bases; unmatched junction nucleotides: 8. This chain's CDR3 is CASRGLAGALSSYNEQFF. Written as DNA, the CDR3 is TGTGCCAGCAGAGGACTAGCGGGAGCCCTCAGCTCCTACAATGAGCAGTTCTTC. Complete variable domain (other parts from reference TRBV11-2 and TRBJ2-1): EAGVAQSPRYKIIEKRQSVAFWCNPISGHATLYWYQQILGQGPKLLIQFQNNGVVDDSQLPKDRFSAERLKGVDSTLKIQPAKLEDSAVYLCASRGLAGALSSYNEQFFGPGTRLTVL.